This record concerns one TCR beta chain sequence. In germline, CDR1 is MGHRA, CDR2 YSYEKL. The length of the CDR3 is 15 residues. The V and J ends lost 4 bases and 1 base, in that order; junction bases with no gene match: 6. Seattle patients were enrolled during active infection and followed longitudinally. The entry originates in a study of blood T cell repertoires in COVID-19. Overall study context: Sample material is recorded as cDNA or gDNA derived from T cells, B-cell-depleted T cells, or PBMCs.

TCRdb's copy holds only in-frame clones and misses some; the assay was immunoSEQ multiplex PCR. The table lists around 260,000 clones, around 87% of them singletons. Sequenced: peripheral blood. The chain has TRBV4-1 and TRBJ1-1; 7 bases are shared with TRBD1. The sequence was collected from a woman aged 60-75 years with COVID-19, enrolled during active disease. In DNA form, the CDR3 reads TGCGCCAGCAGCCGACGACAGGGAGAGAACACTGAAGCTTTCTTT. Its protein is CASSRRQGENTEAFF.